This TCR beta chain was recorded in a study of cytomegalovirus exposure and HLA in healthy donors (dated by TCRdb to the late 2010s). A note on the overall study: According to an earlier analysis of 450 to 650 of the donors, 150 million to 200 million T cells yielded roughly 110 million unique TCR beta sequences and about 280 Gb of sequence data. An early release that covered more than 550 HLA-typed donors contained approximately 300 gigabases of sequencing data and 70 million to 100 million unique TCR sequences. Of the roughly 390 genotyped donors, 75% to 85% were placed in the genetic ancestry cluster associated with self-reported Caucasian donors. The study aimed to test whether signatures of past pathogen exposure could be identified by cataloging public T cell receptors. The T cell repertoires of some 670 subjects were profiled by immunosequencing and related to cytomegalovirus serostatus. Along with the 666-subject first cohort, a separate validation cohort of around 110 different subjects was used. High-throughput TCR immunosequencing, statistical association of individual TCRs with disease status, and machine learning were combined to predict cytomegalovirus infection status. A later analysis re-analyzed previously published TCR beta repertoires from approximately 670 donors and added high-resolution HLA genotyping to study TCR occurrence patterns. In the later analysis, no new phenotypic data were used to find candidate immune exposures; instead, reliance was placed on TCR beta sequences and their occurrence across donors. To decide whether each TCR beta V gene segment behaved as functional or pseudogenic, an earlier analysis of some 540 of the donors relied on high-throughput TCR beta sequencing. Donor age, sex, ethnicity and CMV serostatus were compiled together with the repertoire data. In a later genetic analysis, genome-wide SNP genotypes for about three fifths of the 666 donors were used, and that subset was treated as a discovery cohort. Every repertoire in the discovery cohort had been generated on one and the same sequencing platform. Class I and class II HLA loci were covered by the typing at four-digit resolution. The number of typed donors differed by locus: about 620-640 for A, B, C, DRB1 and DQB1; some 500 for DQA1; some 610 for DPA1; and 450 to 480 for DPB1. Four to six DR-DQ haplotypes were handled as single units for association and clustering, since linkage in the cohort was strong. Among roughly 400 genotyped donors of the cohort, an average of approximately 240,000 unique TCR beta nucleotide sequences was sequenced per donor, of which about 19% were non-productive. What the study reported, not specific to this receptor: Because counts were too low, 15 or so rarely observed V segments, including chromosome 9 orphons, were excluded from the earlier analysis of roughly 580 of the donors. HLA typing was unavailable for some donors at each locus, so association tests used only the typed subset. Broadly in line with IMGT annotations, most TCR beta V segments showed up in productive rearrangements about 90% or about 30% of the time in an earlier analysis of approximately 640 of the donors. For the cohort, immune exposure information was limited to CMV serostatus. V-gene and J-gene trimming of TCR beta chains was associated with a missense DCLRE1C variant in a later genetic analysis, and the association was replicated in an independent cohort. In a later analysis, most CMV-associated TCR beta chains were found to appear HLA-restricted, with HLA associations seemingly driven largely by CMV exposure. Linkage disequilibrium might explain the correlated functional status among segregating V segments, but an unknown experimental factor could not be ruled out. Several of the top co-occurrence clusters appeared to be linked to parvovirus B19, influenza, CMV and Epstein-Barr virus, according to a later analysis. A few of the identified cytomegalovirus-associated TCR beta chains were confirmed in vitro to be specific for cytomegalovirus antigens. A cluster of highly shared sequence variants was judged likely to represent a technical artifact of the sequencing pipeline. The classifier was reported to diagnose cytomegalovirus status with high specificity and sensitivity in both the original cohort and the validation cohort. At a false discovery rate of 0.05, a later analysis linked about 16,000 TCR beta sequences to specific HLA alleles. According to a later genetic analysis, donors in an Asian-associated ancestry cluster had fewer N-insertions in productive TCRs than the approximately 630-donor mean. The study listed 150 to 200 TCR beta chains as associated with cytomegalovirus. A further reported finding was that TCR beta sequences accurately predicted the HLA-A and HLA-B alleles for most subjects in the first cohort. The authors suggested that the approach could potentially be extended to other disease states and immunological phenotypes. This cohort had only TCR beta chains sequenced, and the lack of alpha or paired-chain data limited which features could be detected. In a later analysis, the rate of TCR association differed among HLA loci, with DRB1 alleles having the most associated TCRs and HLA-C alleles having the fewest. Most TCR sequences were observed very rarely across donors, whereas some public TCRs were present in many individuals. In a later analysis, HLA-associated TCR beta chains were found to be more clonally expanded and to have lower generation probabilities than equally common non-associated chains. Assigning TCR associations to individual alleles was difficult when HLA alleles, especially DR and DQ, strongly co-occurred. Roughly uniform sequencing depth across donors was assumed in presence/absence analyses, although this assumption may not hold.

Regarding this clone: What this receptor recognizes is not known. No quality values exist for individual bases; no much larger clone is one base distant.

The library was built by means of the immunoSEQ multiplex PCR assay. For the multiplex PCR, a mixture combining 60 forward primers for TCR Vbeta segments and 13 reverse primers for TCR Jbeta segments was used. The CDR3 region of rearranged TCR beta genes was amplified from genomic DNA by a multiplex PCR assay. The Illumina HiSeq System was used to sequence the amplified TCR beta libraries as 87-base-pair reads. The study's processing was this. Across the 640 or so repertoires, a later analysis counted roughly 77 million unique TCR beta chains, around 11 million of which were shared by at least two donors. A nearest-neighbor algorithm error-corrected the raw reads and collapsed the reads into unique sequences, merging closely related sequences to remove PCR and sequencing errors. To assign V, D and J gene segments, CDR3 sequences were aligned to IMGT reference sequences. For a sequence to be retained, at least a six-nucleotide match to both a V gene segment and a J gene segment was required. Rearrangements were classified as productive when the CDR3 lacked stop codons and remained in frame with V and J, and all other rearrangements were classified as non-productive. Following IMGT convention, CDR3 was defined as the stretch from the second conserved V-encoded cysteine up to the conserved J-encoded phenylalanine. The earlier analysis of some 600 of the donors excluded sequences that lacked an unambiguous match to a single V gene segment. In an earlier analysis of approximately 610 of the donors, V segments were called functional above 56.7% productive rearrangements and were called segregating when the between-donor standard deviation exceeded 5%. A statistical classification framework was built for diagnosing cytomegalovirus status from the catalog of TCR beta chain sequences. In a later analysis, V and J genes were assigned by comparing TCR nucleotide sequences against IMGT/GENE-DB human TR gene sequences. The TCRdist pipeline was used in a later analysis to assign CDR3 sequences and most-parsimonious VDJ recombination scenarios. In a later analysis, each TCR beta chain was defined by its CDR3 amino acid sequence together with its V-gene family, and reads without a unique V-gene family were excluded. A later analysis removed 500 to 650 highly shared, low-generation-probability nucleotide sequences to deal with suspected cross-contamination and a sequencing artifact. A later analysis calculated a clonal expansion index for each public chain from normalized within-repertoire ranks of inferred template counts. Generation probabilities in a later analysis came from a VDJ recombination model fitted to out-of-frame rearrangements, and those results were checked against IGoR. In a later analysis, TCR-TCR, TCR-HLA and TCR-CMV co-occurrence was scored with hypergeometric tests, and a repertoire-size bias correction was applied to TCR pairs. To estimate false discovery rates, a later analysis permuted the HLA or CMV assignments 20 times. In a later analysis, co-occurring TCRs were grouped using DBSCAN, with TCRdist sequence similarity added in when clustering inside HLA-allele-positive subsets. For co-occurrence clustering, repertoires with fewer than 30,000 or more than 120,000 public chains were excluded, along with four or five repertoires with anomalous nucleotide sharing. TCRdb took this table from immuneACCESS and kept in-frame rearrangements with V and J called. Such tables lack part of the clones; where checked against another copy, unresolved V genes explain under half of the gap, and the rest is unexplained. V, J and clone size are taken as reported in that table, and D and trimming were inferred from the DNA itself. This sample comprises about 86,000 clones, roughly 77% of them detected only once. The top ten hold over 12% of the sample.

In total, more than 500 healthy bone marrow donors made up the cohort. At the time of sampling, every cohort member was nominally healthy, though immune exposures that went unrecorded were likely present. The donor tested CMV seropositive and was one of the 289 seropositive cohort members. A peripheral blood sample was collected from each donor, and TCR beta sequencing was performed on peripheral blood mononuclear cells. The Qiagen DNeasy Blood Extraction Kit was used to extract genomic DNA from the blood cell samples. The source of this sequence is a woman aged 40-49 years in good health and CMV-seropositive. The material sequenced was PBMCs.

The DNA sequence reads TGCGCCAGCAGCTTCGGTGGGACAGGGGGGGAGACCCAGTACTTC. It specifies CASSFGGTGGETQYF. This receptor chain uses TRBV5-1 and TRBJ2-5, with 11 bases matching TRBD1. From cysteine to phenylalanine, the CDR3 is 15 amino acids long. Just CDR3 DNA is preserved here, 45 bases in frame from base 1. Unmatched junction bases come to 5, with V trimmed by 2 bases and J by 5 bases. The CDR1 and CDR2 encoded by the germline V gene are SGHRS and YFSETQ. Outside the CDR3, residues come from the reference TRBV5-1 and TRBJ2-5 proteins, so the full variable domain is: KAGVTQTPRYLIKTRGQQVTLSCSPISGHRSVSWYQQTPGQGLQFLFEYFSETQRNKGNFPGRFSGRQFSNSRSEMNVSTLELGDSALYLCASSFGGTGGETQYFGPGTRLLVL.